What follows describes a single T cell receptor (beta chain). Its target is not known. The data were obtained in a study of cytomegalovirus exposure and HLA in healthy donors. The CDR3 runs to 16 residues. Germline assignment: CDR1 LNHNV and CDR2 YYDKDF (reference sequence). The J segment lost 5 bases and the V segment lost 5 bases, leaving 9 bases of the junction unmatched. Whole-study results and caveats: In vitro confirmation showed a few CMV-associated chains to be CMV antigen specific. Productive status was seen about 87% or about 30% of the time for most TCR beta V segments in an earlier analysis.

Donors counted as nominally healthy when sampled, yet unrecorded immune exposures were likely. The primer mix had 60 Vbeta and 13 Jbeta primers. Per the authors' pipeline: It was a later analysis that counted some 80 million unique TCR beta chains, of which approximately 11 million were shared. The method was immunoSEQ multiplex PCR; TCRdb's version includes in-frame clones alone and lacks a portion of them. V, J and clone size were drawn from that table, and D and trimming were deduced from the DNA. Of 200,000 to 250,000 clones listed, 75% to 80% are singletons. The material sequenced was PBMCs. The rearrangement joins TRBV15 to TRBJ2-1, with 10 bases that match TRBD2. This sequence originates from a man aged 18 to 35 in good health and CMV-seronegative. The CDR3 coding sequence is TGTGCCACCAGCGGAATTAGCGGGAGGAACCACAATGAGCAGTTCTTC. As protein: CATSGISGRNHNEQFF.